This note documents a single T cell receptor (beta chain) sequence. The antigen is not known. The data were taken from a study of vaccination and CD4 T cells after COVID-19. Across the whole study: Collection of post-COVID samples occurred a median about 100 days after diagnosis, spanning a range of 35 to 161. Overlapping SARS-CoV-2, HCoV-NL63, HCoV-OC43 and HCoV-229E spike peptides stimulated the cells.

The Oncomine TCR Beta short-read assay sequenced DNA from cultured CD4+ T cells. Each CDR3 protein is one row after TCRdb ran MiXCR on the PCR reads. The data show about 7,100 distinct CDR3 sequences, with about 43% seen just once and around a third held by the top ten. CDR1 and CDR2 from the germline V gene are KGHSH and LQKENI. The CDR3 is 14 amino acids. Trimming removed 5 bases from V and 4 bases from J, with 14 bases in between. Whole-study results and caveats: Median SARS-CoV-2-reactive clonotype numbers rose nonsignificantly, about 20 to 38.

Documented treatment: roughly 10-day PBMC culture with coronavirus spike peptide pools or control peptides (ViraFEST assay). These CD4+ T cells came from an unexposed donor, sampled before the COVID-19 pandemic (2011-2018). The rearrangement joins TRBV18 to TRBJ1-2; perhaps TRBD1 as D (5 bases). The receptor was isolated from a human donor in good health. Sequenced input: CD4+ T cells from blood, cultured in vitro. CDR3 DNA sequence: TGTGCCAGCTCAAATGTTAGGACAAGCTATGGCTACACCTTC. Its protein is CASSNVRTSYGYTF.